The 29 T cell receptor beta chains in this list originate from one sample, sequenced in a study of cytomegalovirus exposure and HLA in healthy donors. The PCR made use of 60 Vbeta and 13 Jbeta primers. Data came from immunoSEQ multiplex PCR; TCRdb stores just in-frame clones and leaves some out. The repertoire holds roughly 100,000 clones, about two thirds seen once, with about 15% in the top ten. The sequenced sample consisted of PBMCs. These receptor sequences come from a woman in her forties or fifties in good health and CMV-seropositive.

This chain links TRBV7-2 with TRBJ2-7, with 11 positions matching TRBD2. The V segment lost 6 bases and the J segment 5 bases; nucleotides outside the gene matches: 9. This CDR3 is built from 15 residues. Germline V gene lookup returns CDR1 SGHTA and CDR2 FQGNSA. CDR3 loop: CASSGDSGRAHEQYF. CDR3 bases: TGTGCCAGCAGTGGGGATAGCGGGAGGGCTCACGAGCAGTACTTC.

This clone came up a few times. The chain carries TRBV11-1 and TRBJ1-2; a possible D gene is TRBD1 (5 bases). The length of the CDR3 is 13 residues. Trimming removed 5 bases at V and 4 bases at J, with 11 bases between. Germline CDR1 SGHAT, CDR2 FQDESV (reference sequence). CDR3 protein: CASSRDSSYGYTF. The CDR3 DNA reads TGTGCCAGCAGCAGAGACAGTTCCTATGGCTACACCTTC. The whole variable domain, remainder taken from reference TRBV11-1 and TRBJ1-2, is EAEVAQSPRYKITEKSQAVAFWCDPISGHATLYWYRQILGQGPELLVQFQDESVVDDSQLPKDRFSAERLKGVDSTLKIQPAELGDSAMYLCASSRDSSYGYTFGSGTRLTVV.

Written as DNA, the CDR3 is TGTGCCAGCGTCAGGGCAGGGAATCAGCCCCAGCATTTT. The encoded protein is CASVRAGNQPQHF. This chain connects TRBV28 to TRBJ1-5, with D perhaps TRBD1 (5 bases). Trimming pared 8 bases from V and 4 bases from J, leaving 12 bases between. Germline CDR1 and CDR2: MDHEN and SYDVKM. The CDR3 totals 13 residues.

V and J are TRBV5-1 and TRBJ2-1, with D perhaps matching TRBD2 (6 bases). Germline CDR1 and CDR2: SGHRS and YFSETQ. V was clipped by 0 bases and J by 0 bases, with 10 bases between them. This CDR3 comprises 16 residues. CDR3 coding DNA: TGCGCCAGCAGCTTGGGGCTAGCGAGCTCCTACAATGAGCAGTTCTTC. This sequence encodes CASSLGLASSYNEQFF.

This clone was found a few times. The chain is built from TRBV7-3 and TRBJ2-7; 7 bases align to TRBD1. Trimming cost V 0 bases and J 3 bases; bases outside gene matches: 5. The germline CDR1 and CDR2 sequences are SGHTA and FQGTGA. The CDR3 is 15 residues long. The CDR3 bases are TGTGCCAGCAGCTTAACAGGGGGCAGAAACTACGAGCAGTACTTC. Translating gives CASSLTGGRNYEQYF.

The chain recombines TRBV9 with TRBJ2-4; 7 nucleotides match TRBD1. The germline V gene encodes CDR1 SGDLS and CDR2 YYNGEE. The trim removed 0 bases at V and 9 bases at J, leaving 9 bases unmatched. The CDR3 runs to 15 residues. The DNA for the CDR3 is TGTGCCAGCAGCGTAGCAGGGACACAGGGGTCCATTCAGTACTTC. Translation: CASSVAGTQGSIQYF.

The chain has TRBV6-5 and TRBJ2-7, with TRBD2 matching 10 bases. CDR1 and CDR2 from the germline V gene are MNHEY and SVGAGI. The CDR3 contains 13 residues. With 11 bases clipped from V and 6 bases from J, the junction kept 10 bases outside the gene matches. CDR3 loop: CAAGASGSGEQYF. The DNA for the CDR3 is TGTGCCGCGGGGGCTAGCGGGAGCGGCGAGCAGTACTTC.

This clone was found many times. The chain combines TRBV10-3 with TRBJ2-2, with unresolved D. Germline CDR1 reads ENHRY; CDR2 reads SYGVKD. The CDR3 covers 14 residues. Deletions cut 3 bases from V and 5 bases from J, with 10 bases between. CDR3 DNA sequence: TGTGCCATCAGTGAAGAAACTCCTACCGGGGAGCTGTTTTTT. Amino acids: CAISEETPTGELFF.

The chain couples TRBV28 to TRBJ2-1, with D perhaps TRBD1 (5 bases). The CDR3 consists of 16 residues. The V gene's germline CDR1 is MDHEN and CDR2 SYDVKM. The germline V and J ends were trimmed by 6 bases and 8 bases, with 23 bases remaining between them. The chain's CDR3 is CASSSDHARVMDEQFF. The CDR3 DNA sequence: TGTGCCAGCAGCTCCGACCACGCCAGGGTCATGGATGAGCAGTTCTTC.

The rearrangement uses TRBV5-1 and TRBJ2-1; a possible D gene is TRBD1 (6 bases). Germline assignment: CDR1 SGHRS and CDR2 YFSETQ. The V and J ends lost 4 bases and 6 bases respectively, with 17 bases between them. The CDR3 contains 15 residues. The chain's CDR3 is CASSPGQRSPNEQFF. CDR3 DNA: TGCGCCAGCAGCCCCGGACAGCGATCGCCCAATGAGCAGTTCTTC. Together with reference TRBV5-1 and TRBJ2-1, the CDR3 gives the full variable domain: KAGVTQTPRYLIKTRGQQVTLSCSPISGHRSVSWYQQTPGQGLQFLFEYFSETQRNKGNFPGRFSGRQFSNSRSEMNVSTLELGDSALYLCASSPGQRSPNEQFFGPGTRLTVL.

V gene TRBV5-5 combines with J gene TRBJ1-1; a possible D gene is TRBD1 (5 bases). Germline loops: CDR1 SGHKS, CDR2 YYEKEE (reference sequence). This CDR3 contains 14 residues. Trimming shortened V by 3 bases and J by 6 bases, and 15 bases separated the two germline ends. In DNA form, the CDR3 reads TGTGCCAGCAGCTCCCCGGGGGGATTCGCTGAAGCTTTCTTT. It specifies CASSSPGGFAEAFF.

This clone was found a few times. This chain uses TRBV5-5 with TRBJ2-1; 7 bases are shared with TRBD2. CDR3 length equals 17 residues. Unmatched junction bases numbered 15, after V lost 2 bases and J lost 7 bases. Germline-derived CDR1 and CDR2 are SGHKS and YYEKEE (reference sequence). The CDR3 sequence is CASSFGSGLERYNEQFF. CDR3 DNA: TGTGCCAGCAGCTTCGGATCAGGACTAGAAAGGTATAATGAGCAGTTCTTC.

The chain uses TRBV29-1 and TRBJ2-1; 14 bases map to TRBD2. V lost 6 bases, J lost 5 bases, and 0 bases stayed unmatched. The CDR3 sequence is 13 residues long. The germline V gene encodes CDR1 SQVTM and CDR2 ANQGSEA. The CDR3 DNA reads TGCAGCGTGGGACTAGCGGGGGACAATGAGCAGTTCTTC. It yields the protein CSVGLAGDNEQFF.

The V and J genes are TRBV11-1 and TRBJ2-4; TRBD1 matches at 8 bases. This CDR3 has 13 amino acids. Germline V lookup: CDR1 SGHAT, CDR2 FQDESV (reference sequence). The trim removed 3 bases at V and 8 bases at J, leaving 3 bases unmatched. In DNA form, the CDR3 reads TGTGCCAGCAGCTTGACAGGGGATGACATTCAGTACTTC. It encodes CASSLTGDDIQYF.

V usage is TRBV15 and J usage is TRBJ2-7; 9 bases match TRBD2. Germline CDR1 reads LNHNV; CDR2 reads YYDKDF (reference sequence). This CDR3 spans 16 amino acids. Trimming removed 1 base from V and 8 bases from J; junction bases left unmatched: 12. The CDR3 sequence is CATSRGDSGSRPKQYF. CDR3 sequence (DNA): TGTGCCACCAGCAGAGGCGATAGCGGGAGCCGCCCGAAGCAGTACTTC.

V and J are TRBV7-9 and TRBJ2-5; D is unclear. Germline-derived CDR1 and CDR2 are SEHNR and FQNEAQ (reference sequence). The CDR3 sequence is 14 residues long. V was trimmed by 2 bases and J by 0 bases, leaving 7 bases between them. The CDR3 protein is CASSLLADQETQYF. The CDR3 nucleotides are TGTGCCAGCAGCTTATTAGCAGACCAAGAGACCCAGTACTTC.

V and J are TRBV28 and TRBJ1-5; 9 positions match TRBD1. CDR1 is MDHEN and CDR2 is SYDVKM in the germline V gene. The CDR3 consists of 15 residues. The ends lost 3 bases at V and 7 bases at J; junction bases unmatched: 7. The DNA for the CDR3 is TGTGCCAGCAGTTTTCCGGGACAGGGAATGCAGCCCCAGCATTTT. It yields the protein CASSFPGQGMQPQHF.

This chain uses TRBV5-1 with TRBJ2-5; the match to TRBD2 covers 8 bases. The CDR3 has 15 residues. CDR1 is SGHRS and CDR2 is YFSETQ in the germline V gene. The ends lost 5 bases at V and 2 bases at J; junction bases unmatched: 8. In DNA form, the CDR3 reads TGCGCCAGCAGGGCGGGGGGTCCACGGCAAGAGACCCAGTACTTC. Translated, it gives CASRAGGPRQETQYF.

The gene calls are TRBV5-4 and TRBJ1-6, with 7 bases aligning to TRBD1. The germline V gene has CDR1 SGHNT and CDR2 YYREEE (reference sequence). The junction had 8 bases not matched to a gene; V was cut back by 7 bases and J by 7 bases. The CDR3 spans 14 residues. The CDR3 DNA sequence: TGTGCCAGCGGGAAAAAGACAGGGAATTCACCCCTCCACTTT. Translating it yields CASGKKTGNSPLHF.

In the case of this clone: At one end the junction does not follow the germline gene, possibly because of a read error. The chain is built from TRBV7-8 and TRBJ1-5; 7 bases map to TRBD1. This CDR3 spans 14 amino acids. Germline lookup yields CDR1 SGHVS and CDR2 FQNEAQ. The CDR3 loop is CGGWEQGVWQPQHF. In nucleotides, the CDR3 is TGCGGGGGCTGGGAGCAGGGGGTATGGCAGCCCCAGCATTTT.

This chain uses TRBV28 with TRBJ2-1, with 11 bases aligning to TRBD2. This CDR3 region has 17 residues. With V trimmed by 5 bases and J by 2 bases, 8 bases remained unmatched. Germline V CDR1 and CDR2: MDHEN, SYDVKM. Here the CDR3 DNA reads TGTGCCAGCAGTCCGCTCCAACTAGCGGGAGCCTACAATGAGCAGTTCTTC. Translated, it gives CASSPLQLAGAYNEQFF.

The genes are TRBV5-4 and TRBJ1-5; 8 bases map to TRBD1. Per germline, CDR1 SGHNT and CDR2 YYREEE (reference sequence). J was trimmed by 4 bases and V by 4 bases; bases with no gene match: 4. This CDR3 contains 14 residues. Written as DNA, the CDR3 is TGTGCCAGCAGCCAAGACAGGGGAAATCAGCCCCAGCATTTT. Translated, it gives CASSQDRGNQPQHF.

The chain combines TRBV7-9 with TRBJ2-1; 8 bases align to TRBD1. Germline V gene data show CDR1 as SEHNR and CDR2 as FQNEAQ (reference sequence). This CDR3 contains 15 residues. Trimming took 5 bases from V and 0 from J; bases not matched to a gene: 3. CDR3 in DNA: TGTGCCAGCAGCCCGGACAGGGTCTCCTACAATGAGCAGTTCTTC. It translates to CASSPDRVSYNEQFF.

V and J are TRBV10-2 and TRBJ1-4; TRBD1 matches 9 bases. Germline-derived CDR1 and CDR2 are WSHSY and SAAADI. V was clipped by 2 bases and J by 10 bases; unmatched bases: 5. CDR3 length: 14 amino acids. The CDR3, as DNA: TGCGCCAGCAGTGAGGGGACAGGGAAAGGAAAACTGTTTTTT. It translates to CASSEGTGKGKLFF.

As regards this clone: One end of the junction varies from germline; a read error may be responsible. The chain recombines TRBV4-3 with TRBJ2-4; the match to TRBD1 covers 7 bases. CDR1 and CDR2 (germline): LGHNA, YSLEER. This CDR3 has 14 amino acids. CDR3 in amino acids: CASSQGVGQAPRDF. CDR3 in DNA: TGCGCCAGCAGCCAAGGGGTAGGACAGGCGCCAAGGGACTTC.

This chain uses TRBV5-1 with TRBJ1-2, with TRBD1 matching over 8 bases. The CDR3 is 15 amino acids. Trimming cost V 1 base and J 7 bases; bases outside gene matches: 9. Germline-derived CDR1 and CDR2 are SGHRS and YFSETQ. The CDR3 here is CASSLISGTGSGYTF. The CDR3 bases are TGCGCCAGCAGCTTGATTTCCGGGACAGGATCTGGCTACACCTTC. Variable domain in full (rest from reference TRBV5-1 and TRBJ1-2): KAGVTQTPRYLIKTRGQQVTLSCSPISGHRSVSWYQQTPGQGLQFLFEYFSETQRNKGNFPGRFSGRQFSNSRSEMNVSTLELGDSALYLCASSLISGTGSGYTFGSGTRLTVV.

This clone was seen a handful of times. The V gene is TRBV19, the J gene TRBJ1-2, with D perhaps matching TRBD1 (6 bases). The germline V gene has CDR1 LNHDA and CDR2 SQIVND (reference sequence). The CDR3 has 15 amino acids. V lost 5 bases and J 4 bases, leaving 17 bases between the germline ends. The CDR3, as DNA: TGTGCCAGTAGTTTGGGCGGGGGCCCGACCTATGGCTACACCTTC. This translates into CASSLGGGPTYGYTF.

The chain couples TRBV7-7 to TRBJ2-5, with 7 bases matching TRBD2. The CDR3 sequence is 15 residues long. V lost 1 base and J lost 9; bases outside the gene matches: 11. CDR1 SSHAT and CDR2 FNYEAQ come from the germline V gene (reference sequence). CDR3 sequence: CASSLEAGISGAQYF. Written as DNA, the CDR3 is TGTGCCAGCAGCTTAGAAGCGGGGATCTCCGGGGCCCAGTACTTC.

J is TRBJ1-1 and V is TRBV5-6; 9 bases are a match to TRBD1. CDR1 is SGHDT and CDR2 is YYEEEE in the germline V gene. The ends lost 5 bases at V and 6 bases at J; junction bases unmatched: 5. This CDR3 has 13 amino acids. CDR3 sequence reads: CASRDGTGSEAFF. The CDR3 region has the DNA TGTGCCAGCAGGGACGGGACAGGGTCTGAAGCTTTCTTT.